This T cell receptor (beta chain) was documented in a study of T cell responses to AZD1222 COVID-19 vaccine. The data were produced by immunoSEQ multiplex PCR, yet TCRdb's version contains in-frame clones alone and is incomplete. The top ten hold 6.3% of the sample, which has approximately 85,000 clones, 86% seen once. Between the trimmed V and J ends, which lost 8 bases and 2 bases, there was a span of 15 bases. Germline lookup yields CDR1 SNHLY and CDR2 FYNNEI. The CDR3 length is 14 residues. The source material was peripheral blood, sampled on day 0 of AZD1222 vaccination. The receptor's source is an adult in good health. The genes are TRBV2 and TRBJ1-2; D call uncertain. CDR3 region: CASSGSSWNYGYTF. The CDR3 nucleotides read TGTGCCAGCTCCGGGTCTAGCTGGAACTATGGCTACACCTTC.